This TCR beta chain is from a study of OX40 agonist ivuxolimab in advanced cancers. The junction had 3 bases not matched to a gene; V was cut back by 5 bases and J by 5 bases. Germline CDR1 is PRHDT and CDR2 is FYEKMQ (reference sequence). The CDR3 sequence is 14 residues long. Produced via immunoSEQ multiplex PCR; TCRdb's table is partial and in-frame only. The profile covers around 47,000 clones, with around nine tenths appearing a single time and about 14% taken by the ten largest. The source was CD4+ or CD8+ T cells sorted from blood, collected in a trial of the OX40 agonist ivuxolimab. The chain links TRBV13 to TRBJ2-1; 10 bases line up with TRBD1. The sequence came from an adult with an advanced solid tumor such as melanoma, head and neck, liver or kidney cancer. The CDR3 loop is CASSEGTGDNEQFF. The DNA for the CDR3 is TGTGCCAGCAGCGAAGGGACAGGGGACAATGAGCAGTTCTTC.